This T cell receptor (beta chain) was identified in a study of radiation and T cells in renal cell carcinoma. Study-wide background: Nephrectomy followed 15 Gy stereotactic body radiation by 4 weeks.

General study results and limits: Without pretreatment biopsies, baseline tumor clonotype presence was undetermined. Top tumor clonotypes rose in blood 2 weeks post-radiation, then contracted.

Time point given: baseline pretreatment blood. Specified treatment: 15 Gy SBRT to primary tumor, nephrectomy 4 weeks later. As regards this clone: Its matching antigen is unknown.

Libraries were prepared by immunoSEQ multiplex PCR; TCRdb keeps only in-frame clonotypes and omits some of them. The data contain 130,000 to 150,000 clones, roughly 90% of them singletons. CDR3 length: 12 amino acids. CDR1 and CDR2 from the germline V gene are MNHNS and SASEGT. The V end lost 8 bases, the J end lost 2 bases, and 10 bases lay between the germline ends. This TCR was sampled from a woman aged 70-85 years with renal cell carcinoma. Sequencing was performed on blood, taken from a patient whose treatment included radiotherapy and nephrectomy. V is TRBV6-1 and J is TRBJ2-7, with no clear D. The CDR3 coding sequence is TGTGCCAGCCTCCGTGGGGCCTACGAGCAGTACTTC. Its translation is CASLRGAYEQYF.